The 3 T cell receptor beta chains presented below share a single source sample, sequenced in a study of neurological immune-mediated disorders. TCRdb itself ran the 5' RACE reads through MiXCR, one entry per CDR3 protein. The profile shows more than 75,000 distinct CDR3 sequences, approximately 10% of them singletons. Sequenced input: PBMCs. These TCRs come from a man aged 35 to 55 in good health.

The rearrangement uses TRBV14 and TRBJ1-1; no firm D call. Looked up from germline, CDR1 is SGHDN and CDR2 is FVKESK. The CDR3 is 17 amino acids. Trimming pared 0 bases from V and 4 bases from J, leaving 18 bases between. CDR3 protein: CASSQEAGTPSSTEAFF. The CDR3 DNA reads TGTGCCAGCAGCCAAGAAGCAGGTACCCCCTCTTCCACTGAAGCTTTCTTT.

In this sample, this clonotype turned up many times. The chain has TRBV27 and TRBJ2-1; TRBD2 matches at 8 bases. Germline CDR1 and CDR2: MNHEY and SMNVEV (reference sequence). The CDR3 extends over 15 amino acids. V shed 1 base and J 7 bases; nucleotides not matched to a gene: 6. CDR3 loop: CASSLFSGNPNEQFF. The CDR3 DNA reads as TGTGCCAGCAGTTTATTTAGCGGGAACCCAAATGAGCAGTTCTTC.

This clonotype was counted at least ten times. V gene TRBV28 combines with J gene TRBJ2-7; no clear D. Germline V CDR1 and CDR2: MDHEN, SYDVKM. The CDR3 covers 15 residues. Trimming took off 4 bases at V and 6 bases at J, with 19 bases between the two ends. CDR3 amino acids: CASSSAYEQMGEQYF. CDR3 DNA: TGTGCCAGCAGTTCCGCCTATGAACAAATGGGCGAGCAGTACTTC.